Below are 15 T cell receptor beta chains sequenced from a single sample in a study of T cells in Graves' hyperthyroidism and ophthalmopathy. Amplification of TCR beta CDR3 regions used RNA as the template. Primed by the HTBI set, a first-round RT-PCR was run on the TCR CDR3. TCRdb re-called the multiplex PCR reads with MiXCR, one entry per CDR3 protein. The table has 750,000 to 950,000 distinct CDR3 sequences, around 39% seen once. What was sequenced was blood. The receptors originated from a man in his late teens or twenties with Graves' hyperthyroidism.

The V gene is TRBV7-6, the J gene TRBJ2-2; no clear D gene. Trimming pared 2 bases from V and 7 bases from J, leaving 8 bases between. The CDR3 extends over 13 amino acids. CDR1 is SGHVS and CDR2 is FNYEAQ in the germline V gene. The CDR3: CASSLSSHGELFF. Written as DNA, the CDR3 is TGTGCCAGCAGCTTAAGTAGTCACGGGGAGCTGTTTTTT.

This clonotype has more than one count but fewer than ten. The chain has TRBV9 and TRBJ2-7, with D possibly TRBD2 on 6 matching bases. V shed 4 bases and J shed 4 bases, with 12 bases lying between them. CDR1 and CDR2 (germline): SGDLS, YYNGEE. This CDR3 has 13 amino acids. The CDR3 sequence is CASSPRSGYEQYF. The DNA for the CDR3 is TGTGCCAGCAGCCCCCGGAGCGGGTACGAGCAGTACTTC. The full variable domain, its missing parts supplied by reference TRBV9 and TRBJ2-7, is DSGVTQTPKHLITATGQRVTLRCSPRSGDLSVYWYQQSLDQGLQFLIQYYNGEERAKGNILERFSAQQFPDLHSELNLSSLELGDSALYFCASSPRSGYEQYFGPGTRLTVT.

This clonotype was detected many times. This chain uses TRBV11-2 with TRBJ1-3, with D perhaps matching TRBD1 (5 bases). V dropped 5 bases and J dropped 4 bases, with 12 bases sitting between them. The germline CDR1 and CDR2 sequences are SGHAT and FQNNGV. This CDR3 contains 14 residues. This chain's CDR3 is CASSQRGRGNTIYF. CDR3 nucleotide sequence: TGTGCCAGCAGCCAACGGGGGAGAGGAAACACCATATATTTT.

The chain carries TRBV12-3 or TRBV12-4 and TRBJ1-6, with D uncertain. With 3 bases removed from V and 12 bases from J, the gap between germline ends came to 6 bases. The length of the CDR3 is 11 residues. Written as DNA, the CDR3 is TGTGCCAGCAGTTTTACTGGACCCCTCCACTTT. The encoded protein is CASSFTGPLHF.

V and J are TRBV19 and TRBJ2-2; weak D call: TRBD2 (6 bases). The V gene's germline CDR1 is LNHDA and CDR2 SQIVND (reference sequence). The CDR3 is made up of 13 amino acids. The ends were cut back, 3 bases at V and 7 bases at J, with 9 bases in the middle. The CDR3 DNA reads TGTGCCAGTAGTATTCCGGGAGTCGGGGAGCTGTTTTTT. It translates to CASSIPGVGELFF.

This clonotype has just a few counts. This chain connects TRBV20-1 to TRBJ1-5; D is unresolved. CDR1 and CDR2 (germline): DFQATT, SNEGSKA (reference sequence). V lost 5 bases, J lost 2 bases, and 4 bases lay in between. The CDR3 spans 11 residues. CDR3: CSAEGNQPQHF. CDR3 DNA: TGCAGTGCTGAGGGCAATCAGCCCCAGCATTTT.

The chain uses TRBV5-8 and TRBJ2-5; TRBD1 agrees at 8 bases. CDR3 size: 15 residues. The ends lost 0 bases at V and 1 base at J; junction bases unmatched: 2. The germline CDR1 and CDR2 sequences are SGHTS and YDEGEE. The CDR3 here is CASSLGTGIQETQYF. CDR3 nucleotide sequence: TGTGCCAGCAGCTTGGGGACAGGGATCCAAGAGACCCAGTACTTC.

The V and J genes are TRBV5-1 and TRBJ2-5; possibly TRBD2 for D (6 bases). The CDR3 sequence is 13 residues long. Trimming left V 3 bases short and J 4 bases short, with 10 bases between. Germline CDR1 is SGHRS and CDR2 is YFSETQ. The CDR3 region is CASSYQEGETQYF. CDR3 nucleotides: TGCGCCAGCAGCTACCAGGAGGGAGAGACCCAGTACTTC.

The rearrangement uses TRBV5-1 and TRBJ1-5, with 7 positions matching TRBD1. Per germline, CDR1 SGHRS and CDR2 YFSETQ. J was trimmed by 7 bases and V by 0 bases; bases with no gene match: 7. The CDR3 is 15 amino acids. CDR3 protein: CASSLDDRDGQPQHF. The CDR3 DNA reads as TGCGCCAGCAGCTTGGATGACAGGGACGGACAGCCCCAGCATTTT.

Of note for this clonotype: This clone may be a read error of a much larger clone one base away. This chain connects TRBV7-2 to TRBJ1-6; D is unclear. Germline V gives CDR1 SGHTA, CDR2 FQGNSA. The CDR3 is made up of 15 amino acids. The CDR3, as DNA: TGTGCCGGCAGCTTAGAAGTTGGGGTTGTTTCACCCCTCCACTTT. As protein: CAGSLEVGVVSPLHF.

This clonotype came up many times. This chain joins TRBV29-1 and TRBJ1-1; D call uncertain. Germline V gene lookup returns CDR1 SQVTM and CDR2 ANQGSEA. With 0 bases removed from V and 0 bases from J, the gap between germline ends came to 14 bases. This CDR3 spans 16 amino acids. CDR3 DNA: TGCAGCGTTGAAGATCCCCCCGGACGGCTGAACACTGAAGCTTTCTTT. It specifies CSVEDPPGRLNTEAFF.

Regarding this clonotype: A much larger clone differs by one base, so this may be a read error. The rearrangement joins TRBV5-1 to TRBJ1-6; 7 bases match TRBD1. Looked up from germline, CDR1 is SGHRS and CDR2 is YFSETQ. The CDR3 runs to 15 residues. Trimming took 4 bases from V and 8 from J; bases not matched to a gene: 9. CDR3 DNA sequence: TGCGCCAGCAGCCATCTCAAGGGGGCTGATTCACCCCTCCACTTT. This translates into CASSHLKGADSPLHF.

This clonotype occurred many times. CDR3 region: CASMGGTEAFF. CDR3 in DNA: TGTGCCAGCATGGGGGGCACTGAAGCTTTCTTT. The chain carries TRBV2 and TRBJ1-1; possibly TRBD1 for D (5 bases). There are 11 residues in the CDR3. Germline lookup yields CDR1 SNHLY and CDR2 FYNNEI. V lost 7 bases and J lost 4, with 7 bases in between.

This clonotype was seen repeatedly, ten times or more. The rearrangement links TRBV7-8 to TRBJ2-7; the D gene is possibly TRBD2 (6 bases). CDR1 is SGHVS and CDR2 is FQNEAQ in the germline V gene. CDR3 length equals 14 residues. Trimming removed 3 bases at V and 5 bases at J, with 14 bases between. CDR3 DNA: TGTGCCAGCAGCTTTGGGACTCCCGTAGACGAGCAGTACTTC. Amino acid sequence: CASSFGTPVDEQYF.

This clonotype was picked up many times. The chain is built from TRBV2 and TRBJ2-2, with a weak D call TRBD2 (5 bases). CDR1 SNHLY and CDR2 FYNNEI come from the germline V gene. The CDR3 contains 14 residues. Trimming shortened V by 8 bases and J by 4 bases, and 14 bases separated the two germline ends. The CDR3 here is CASHTRLGTGELFF. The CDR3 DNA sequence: TGTGCCAGCCACACTAGACTGGGCACCGGGGAGCTGTTTTTT.